Listed below are T cell receptor beta chains from one sample, sequenced in a study of T cell repertoires in aging, cancer and after chemotherapy. TCRdb independently ran MiXCR on the multiplex PCR reads; one entry per CDR3 protein. The sample lists some 2,300 distinct CDR3 sequences; approximately 22% were seen once. Sequencing was performed on blood. The receptors come from a human donor with a solid tumor. The CDR3 runs from the conserved cysteine through the conserved F or W. D genes are given only for firm matches. Not all rows give a size; the values are once, few, many and, for expanded clones, a class.

V,D,J,size,CDR3,DNA
TRBV7-7,-,TRBJ2-5,-,CASSFEGGPRETQYF,TGTGCTAGCAGCTTTGAGGGGGGGCCGAGGGAGACCCAGTACTTC
TRBV7-2,TRBD1,TRBJ1-2,medium-sized,CASSRPGGQGYGYTF,TGTGCCAGCAGCCGCCCTGGGGGACAGGGATATGGCTACACCTTC
TRBV10-3,-,TRBJ2-2,few,CAISRNTGELFF,TGTGCCATCAGCAGGAACACCGGGGAGCTGTTTTTT
TRBV27,TRBD1,TRBJ2-7,-,CASSYLLTGGTYEQYF,TGTGCCAGCAGTTATCTTTTGACAGGGGGTACGTACGAGCAGTACTTC
TRBV10-2,-,TRBJ2-7,few,CASRGRVWYEQYF,TGCGCCAGCCGGGGCAGGGTGTGGTACGAGCAGTACTTC
TRBV28,-,TRBJ2-4,few,CASGAAGAKNIQYF,TGTGCCAGCGGGGCGGCGGGGGCCAAAAACATTCAGTACTTC
TRBV4-2,-,TRBJ1-5,-,CASSQGHLNQPQHF,TGTGCCAGCAGCCAGGGGCACCTTAATCAGCCCCAGCATTTT
TRBV11-2,-,TRBJ2-5,-,CASSLGRQETQYF,TGTGCCAGCAGCTTAGGGCGCCAAGAGACCCAGTACTTC
TRBV5-1,-,TRBJ2-2,-,CASSLSGTRGTGELFF,TGCGCCAGCAGCTTATCCGGGACAAGAGGCACCGGGGAGCTGTTTTTT
TRBV28,-,TRBJ1-5,-,CASSLGQPQHF,TGTGCCAGCAGTTTAGGACAGCCCCAGCATTTT
TRBV7-2,-,TRBJ2-7,few,CASSFLRGGGRSYEQYF,TGTGCCAGCAGCTTCTTACGAGGAGGGGGCAGGAGCTACGAGCAGTACTTC
TRBV5-5,-,TRBJ1-1,-,CASSSVKVNTEAFF,TGTGCCAGCAGCTCCGTCAAAGTAAACACTGAAGCTTTCTTT
TRBV11-3,-,TRBJ2-3,few,CASSRAGTDTQYF,TGTGCCAGCAGCCGGGCGGGGACAGATACGCAGTATTTT
TRBV20-1,-,TRBJ1-1,-,CSARGGSMNTEAFF,TGCAGTGCTAGAGGTGGGAGCATGAACACTGAAGCTTTCTTT
TRBV19,-,TRBJ2-2,-,CASSGAEQPRTGELFF,TGTGCCAGTAGCGGGGCCGAGCAGCCGCGGACCGGGGAGCTGTTTTTT
TRBV20-1,-,TRBJ2-1,few,CSGKGGPNNEQFF,TGCAGTGGGAAGGGGGGGCCCAACAATGAGCAGTTCTTC
TRBV7-2,TRBD1,TRBJ1-3,few,CASSLANRGGRSGNTIYF,TGTGCCAGCAGCTTAGCGAACAGGGGGGGGAGGTCTGGAAACACCATATATTTT
TRBV27,-,TRBJ2-3,-,CASSWAPQDTQYF,TGTGCCAGCAGTTGGGCACCGCAGGATACGCAGTATTTT
TRBV4-1,-,TRBJ1-1,-,CASSPPGYMNTEAFF,TGCGCCAGCAGCCCGCCAGGCTACATGAACACTGAAGCTTTCTTT
TRBV11-2,-,TRBJ1-6,-,CASSQQGSYNSPLHF,TGTGCCAGCAGCCAACAGGGCTCCTATAATTCACCCCTCCACTTT
TRBV7-2,TRBD1,TRBJ2-7,large,CASSLRDRGGEQYF,TGTGCCAGCAGCCTGCGGGACAGGGGAGGCGAGCAGTACTTC
TRBV5-1,-,TRBJ2-2,-,CASSVEGNQKLFF,TGCGCCAGCAGCGTGGAGGGGAACCAGAAGCTGTTTTTT
TRBV5-1,-,TRBJ1-1,-,CASSFGGGAMNTEAFF,TGCGCCAGCAGCTTCGGAGGGGGTGCCATGAACACTGAAGCTTTCTTT
TRBV4-3,-,TRBJ2-3,-,CASSQGQANTQYF,TGCGCCAGCAGCCAAGGACAAGCGAATACGCAGTATTTT
TRBV5-6,TRBD1,TRBJ1-1,-,CASSWTGGYTEAFF,TGTGCCAGCAGCTGGACAGGGGGGTACACTGAAGCTTTCTTT
TRBV6-1,TRBD1,TRBJ2-7,-,CASLDRGFQYEQYF,TGTGCCAGCTTAGACAGGGGTTTTCAGTACGAGCAGTACTTC
TRBV20-1,-,TRBJ2-5,few,CSAREAGRVQETQYF,TGCAGTGCTAGAGAGGCGGGGAGAGTGCAAGAGACCCAGTACTTC
TRBV5-4,TRBD2,TRBJ2-7,-,CASSAGTSPYEQYF,TGTGCCAGCAGTGCCGGGACTAGCCCCTACGAGCAGTACTTC
TRBV6-5,TRBD1,TRBJ1-2,medium-sized,CASSRDSPNYGYTF,TGTGCCAGCAGTCGGGACAGTCCTAACTATGGCTACACCTTC
TRBV2,-,TRBJ1-1,-,CASSLQGTNTEAFF,TGTGCCAGCAGTCTCCAGGGGACGAACACTGAAGCTTTCTTT
TRBV11-3,-,TRBJ2-3,once,CASSLWSTDTQYF,TGTGCCAGCAGCTTGTGGTCTACAGATACGCAGTATTTT
TRBV11-2,TRBD2,TRBJ2-1,-,CASKPGLAKNEQFF,TGTGCCAGCAAACCGGGACTAGCAAAAAATGAGCAGTTCTTC
TRBV13,-,TRBJ1-1,medium-sized,CASSSRQTMNTEAFF,TGTGCCAGCAGCTCCCGACAGACCATGAACACTGAAGCTTTCTTT
TRBV30,-,TRBJ1-5,large,CAWSLTGTPQPQHF,TGTGCCTGGAGTCTAACCGGGACTCCCCAGCCCCAGCATTTT
TRBV7-9,-,TRBJ2-1,-,CASSLGRSNEQFF,TGTGCCAGCAGCTTAGGTCGCAGTAATGAGCAGTTCTTC